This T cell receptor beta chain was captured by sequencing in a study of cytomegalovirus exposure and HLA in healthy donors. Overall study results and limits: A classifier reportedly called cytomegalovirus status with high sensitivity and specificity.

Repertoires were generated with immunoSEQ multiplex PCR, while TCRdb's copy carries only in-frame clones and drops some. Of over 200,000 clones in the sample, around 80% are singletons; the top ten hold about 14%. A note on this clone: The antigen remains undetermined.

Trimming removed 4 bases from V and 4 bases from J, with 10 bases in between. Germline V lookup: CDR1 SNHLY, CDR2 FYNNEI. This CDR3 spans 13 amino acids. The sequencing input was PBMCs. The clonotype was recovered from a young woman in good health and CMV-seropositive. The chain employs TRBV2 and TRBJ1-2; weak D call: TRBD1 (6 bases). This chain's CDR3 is CASSADRPYGYTF. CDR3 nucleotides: TGTGCCAGCAGTGCTGACAGGCCCTATGGCTACACCTTC. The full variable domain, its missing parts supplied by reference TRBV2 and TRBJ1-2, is EPEVTQTPSHQVTQMGQEVILRCVPISNHLYFYWYRQILGQKVEFLVSFYNNEISEKSEIFDDQFSVERPDGSNFTLKIRSTKLEDSAMYFCASSADRPYGYTFGSGTRLTVV.